The T cell receptor (beta chain) described here comes from a study of blood T cell repertoires in COVID-19. Trimming stripped 7 bases from V and 7 bases from J, with 14 bases between. The CDR3 sequence is 13 residues long. Recovery meant two consecutive negative NP/OP PCR tests, professional clearance, or resolved symptoms. Here immunoSEQ multiplex PCR was the method, and the copy in TCRdb shows in-frame clones only, minus some. The data hold 190,000 or so clones, with 75% to 90% observed a single time. This chain uses TRBV12-3 or TRBV12-4 with TRBJ1-3, with TRBD1 as a possible D gene (6 bases). The clonotype was recovered from a woman younger than 45 who had recovered from COVID-19. Material for sequencing was PBMCs or T cells enriched from blood (not recorded which). The CDR3 DNA reads TGTGCCAGCAATCCAACAGGGTACAACACCATATATTTT. It is translated as CASNPTGYNTIYF.